What follows are 20 T cell receptor beta chains derived from one specimen sequenced in a study of long-term antiretroviral therapy in people with HIV. Researchers report immunoSEQ v3.0 was run at survey level. TCRdb keeps only in-frame clones here, not all; method: immunoSEQ multiplex PCR. This table holds approximately 12,000 clones, about 70% found once. Here the sequenced sample was unsorted PBMCs, taken around 3.1 years before starting antiretroviral therapy. These receptors all come from a man aged 35-49 years with HIV.

V and J are TRBV27 and TRBJ1-5; D not certain. Germline-derived CDR1 and CDR2 are MNHEY and SMNVEV (reference sequence). This CDR3 comprises 14 residues. The germline V and J ends were trimmed by 0 bases and 5 bases, with 8 bases remaining between them. This CDR3 reads CASSLSGYYQPQHF. The CDR3 DNA is TGTGCCAGCAGTTTATCGGGGTATTATCAGCCCCAGCATTTT.

The rearrangement joins TRBV11-2 to TRBJ1-4; 8 positions agree with TRBD1. Germline V gene sequence: CDR1 SGHAT, CDR2 FQNNGV. The CDR3 is made up of 15 amino acids. Trimming took 5 bases from V and 6 from J; bases not matched to a gene: 8. The CDR3 loop is CASSRAGGADEKLFF. The CDR3 DNA reads TGTGCCAGCAGCCGTGCAGGGGGCGCGGATGAAAAACTGTTTTTT.

The V call is TRBV18, the J call TRBJ2-7; no clear D gene. Trimming stripped 3 bases from V and 0 bases from J, with 6 bases between. The CDR3 is 13 amino acids. From germline, CDR1 is KGHSH and CDR2 LQKENI. The CDR3 here is CASSPQSSYEQYF. The DNA of the CDR3 is TGTGCCAGCTCACCTCAAAGCTCCTACGAGCAGTACTTC.

The genes are TRBV5-1 and TRBJ2-7; 7 nucleotides align to TRBD2. This CDR3 is built from 14 residues. Germline loops: CDR1 SGHRS, CDR2 YFSETQ. The V segment lost 2 bases and the J segment 3 bases; nucleotides outside the gene matches: 5. CDR3 DNA sequence: TGCGCCAGCAGCTTAGAACCGGGAGGCTACGAGCAGTACTTC. Its translation is CASSLEPGGYEQYF.

Concerning this clone: Other DNA sequences in the sample encode the same CDR3. The chain couples TRBV6-5 to TRBJ1-2, with D perhaps matching TRBD1 (5 bases). The CDR3 extends over 12 amino acids. V dropped 5 bases and J dropped 4 bases, with 8 bases sitting between them. Germline lookup yields CDR1 MNHEY and CDR2 SVGAGI. The CDR3 nucleotides read TGTGCCAGCAGTGGGACGCGCTATGGCTACACCTTC. Residues: CASSGTRYGYTF.

The rearrangement uses TRBV19 and TRBJ2-2; TRBD2 matches at 12 bases. The CDR3 contains 17 residues. V lost 2 bases and J lost 6; bases outside the gene matches: 7. Germline CDR1 and CDR2: LNHDA and SQIVND (reference sequence). In DNA form, the CDR3 reads TGTGCCAGTAGTATAATCAAACTAGCGGGAGGCTCCGGGGAGCTGTTTTTT. Encoded protein: CASSIIKLAGGSGELFF.

The chain links TRBV9 to TRBJ1-2, with TRBD1 matching 9 bases. In germline, CDR1 is SGDLS, CDR2 YYNGEE. The CDR3 is 14 amino acids. J gave up 3 bases and V 0 bases, and 0 bases lay outside the gene matches. CDR3 nucleotides: TGTGCCAGCAGCGTAGGGACAGGGGACTATGGCTACACCTTC. It codes for CASSVGTGDYGYTF.

The rearrangement links TRBV4-3 to TRBJ2-1; 10 bases align to TRBD2. The germline gives CDR1 LGHNA, CDR2 YSLEER. Unmatched junction bases numbered 6, after V lost 5 bases and J lost 5 bases. CDR3 length equals 15 residues. CDR3 sequence: CASSYGLAVDNEQFF. CDR3 coding DNA: TGCGCCAGCAGCTATGGACTAGCGGTCGACAATGAGCAGTTCTTC.

The rearrangement joins TRBV6-1 to TRBJ1-2; D call uncertain. Germline loops: CDR1 MNHNS, CDR2 SASEGT. The CDR3 has 12 residues. The V gene lost 8 bases and the J gene lost 7 bases, with 14 bases spanning the gap. CDR3 in amino acids: CASGTFGFGYTF. CDR3 nucleotides: TGTGCCAGCGGCACCTTTGGATTTGGCTACACCTTC.

This clone was recorded only once. The chain uses TRBV18 and TRBJ1-1; a possible D gene is TRBD1 (5 bases). Looked up from germline, CDR1 is KGHSH and CDR2 is LQKENI. The V end lost 2 bases, the J end lost 2 bases, and 21 bases lay between the germline ends. This CDR3 is 18 amino acids long. DNA for the CDR3: TGTGCCAGCTCACCAGTTCCGAAAACAGGTCCGATAAACACTGAAGCTTTCTTT. Residues: CASSPVPKTGPINTEAFF.

The J gene is TRBJ1-2, the V gene TRBV6-1; possibly TRBD1 for D (5 bases). The CDR3 runs to 15 residues. Germline V gives CDR1 MNHNS, CDR2 SASEGT. V dropped 2 bases and J dropped 6 bases, with 16 bases sitting between them. Written as DNA, the CDR3 is TGTGCCAGCAGTGAATCGTCGGGGGGTTTGAATGGCTACACCTTC. Translation gives CASSESSGGLNGYTF.

The chain recombines TRBV30 with TRBJ1-4; D not certain. CDR3 length equals 16 residues. Looked up from germline, CDR1 is GTSNPN and CDR2 is SVGIG (reference sequence). Trimming removed 0 bases at V and 6 bases at J, with 17 bases between. CDR3 bases: TGTGCCTGGAGTGTACGGTCGGCAGGTGTATATGAAAAACTGTTTTTT. This encodes CAWSVRSAGVYEKLFF.

The rearrangement links TRBV19 to TRBJ1-4; a weak D match, TRBD1 (6 bases). Looked up from germline, CDR1 is LNHDA and CDR2 is SQIVND (reference sequence). Trimming stripped 5 bases from V and 6 bases from J, with 16 bases between. The CDR3 has 15 amino acids. CDR3 in amino acids: CASSWAGGADEKLFF. The CDR3 DNA is TGTGCCAGTAGTTGGGCCGGGGGCGCGGATGAAAAACTGTTTTTT.

The chain employs TRBV15 and TRBJ2-7; D gene unclear. CDR3 size: 12 residues. V was cut by 0 bases and J by 6 bases, with 6 bases left in between. CDR1 is LNHNV, CDR2 YYDKDF, per germline (reference sequence). CDR3: CATSRDGSEQYF. CDR3 sequence (DNA): TGTGCCACCAGCAGAGATGGCAGCGAGCAGTACTTC.

The gene calls are TRBV7-9 and TRBJ1-3; D not resolved. Per the germline V gene, CDR1 is SEHNR and CDR2 is FQNEAQ (reference sequence). This CDR3 spans 15 amino acids. Trimming pared 3 bases from V and 1 base from J, leaving 10 bases between. The DNA of the CDR3 is TGTGCCAGCAGCTTTACCGCAAGATCTGGAAACACCATATATTTT. Translating gives CASSFTARSGNTIYF.

This clone was seen a few times. CDR3 in DNA: TGTGCCAGCAGCGCGATGGACAGGGACGAGCAGTACTTC. Its protein is CASSAMDRDEQYF. The rearrangement links TRBV9 to TRBJ2-7; 8 bases are shared with TRBD1. Trimming took 3 bases from V and 5 from J; bases not matched to a gene: 4. CDR1 and CDR2 (germline): SGDLS, YYNGEE. This CDR3 spans 13 amino acids.

The chain carries TRBV6-6 and TRBJ2-2; D gene unclear. With 0 bases removed from V and 8 bases from J, the gap between germline ends came to 4 bases. Germline V gene lookup returns CDR1 MNHNY and CDR2 SVGAGI (reference sequence). This CDR3 has 12 amino acids. In DNA form, the CDR3 reads TGTGCCAGCAGTTACTCAGTAGGGGAGCTGTTTTTT. The encoded protein is CASSYSVGELFF.

V is TRBV30 and J is TRBJ2-7, with 8 nucleotides matching TRBD1. This CDR3 comprises 14 residues. Trimming cost V 0 bases and J 3 bases; bases outside gene matches: 4. CDR1 GTSNPN and CDR2 SVGIG come from the germline V gene (reference sequence). The CDR3 DNA is TGTGCCTGGAGTGTAGGGACAGGAATCTACGAGCAGTACTTC. It specifies CAWSVGTGIYEQYF. The whole variable domain, filled in from reference TRBV30 and TRBJ2-7, reads SQTIHQWPATLVQPVGSPLSLECTVEGTSNPNLYWYRQAAGRGLQLLFYSVGIGQISSEVPQNLSASRPQDRQFILSSKKLLLSDSGFYLCAWSVGTGIYEQYFGPGTRLTVT.

This clone was detected only a few times. This sequence joins TRBV7-9 and TRBJ2-4, with no clear D. CDR3 length: 12 amino acids. V was pared by 0 bases and J by 11 bases, with 8 bases between. Germline-derived CDR1 and CDR2 are SEHNR and FQNEAQ (reference sequence). CDR3 sequence (DNA): TGTGCCAGCAGCTTAGCGCCTGGAGTTCAGTACTTC. It codes for CASSLAPGVQYF.

As regards this clone: Other DNA variants within this sample encode the same CDR3. The rearrangement joins TRBV7-9 to TRBJ2-5; the D gene is possibly TRBD1 (6 bases). The germline V gene encodes CDR1 SEHNR and CDR2 FQNEAQ (reference sequence). Trimming left V 3 bases short and J 2 bases short, with 10 bases between. CDR3 length: 14 amino acids. Written as DNA, the CDR3 is TGTGCCAGCAGCTTTCCGACAGGACAAGAGACCCAGTACTTC. As protein: CASSFPTGQETQYF.